This T cell receptor (beta chain) was sequenced during a study of identifying expanded T cells in peripheral blood (dated by TCRdb to the late 2010s). For the wider study: Technical replicates were generated by sequencing separate aliquots of the same genomic DNA pool, with four replicates compared pairwise. Points the paper makes about the study in general: Both the number of clones called differentially abundant and the false-positive rate were significantly reduced by the beta-binomial model across all healthy-donor time intervals. The binomial model flagged approximately 1.2 differentially abundant clones between technical replicates, compared with 15 to 17 over two weeks and about 20 over around 4 weeks. The authors expected biological variance in healthy repertoires might increase further over much longer intervals such as months to years. Across all healthy donors, variance in clone template counts between roughly two-week samples was found to increase significantly with total template count.

TCRbeta CDR3 regions were profiled by bias-controlled multiplex PCR amplification of genomic DNA with the immunoSEQ Assay. Per the authors' processing: The absolute abundance of each unique TCRbeta CDR3 region was quantified after sequences were collapsed and filtered. Differential abundance was tested with a binomial (Fisher-equivalent) model and with a beta-binomial model adding time-dependent variance fitted from healthy donors. Clones with fewer than 5 combined templates were excluded, and clones with Benjamini-Hochberg FDR below 0.01 were called differentially abundant. Beta-binomial variance was modeled as a function of total template count across the two samples using the form v = (b*log(k)+a)^2. TCRdb holds this immuneACCESS table with in-frame rearrangements only. Some clones are missing; in checked studies, unresolved V genes explain under half, and the rest has no known cause. V and J calls plus clone size are reproduced from that table; the DNA served to infer D and trimming. Across this sample there are 70,000 to 100,000 clones, with about 86% seen only once. The ten largest clones capture around 5.6% of the sample.

On this clone itself: Its antigen target is currently unknown. The record has no base qualities; no much larger clone is one base away.

No immune events, such as infections, were documented for the healthy donors during the collection period. To calibrate time-dependent variance in a beta-binomial model of T-cell clone differential abundance, blood repertoires from healthy donors were used as a training cohort. The training cohort included 10 healthy donors, of whom 3 were female and 7 were male. An age range of roughly 25 to 65 years, with an average of about 45 years, was recorded for the donors. Whole blood from each healthy donor was obtained from a commercial supplier and was collected at three time points around 15 days apart. Genomic DNA was extracted from unsorted whole blood for immunosequencing. The germline V gene (reference sequence) specifies PRHDT as CDR1 and FYEKMQ as CDR2. Counted from cysteine to phenylalanine, this CDR3 has 14 amino acids. This entry keeps only the CDR3 DNA: 42 bases, framed from base 1. V sheds 3 bases and J sheds 8 bases, leaving 17 bases between their ends.

The chain joins TRBV13 to TRBJ2-7; the D gene is possibly TRBD1, with 6 bases matching. This TCR derives from a person between 18 and 75 years old in good health. The specimen was blood. The CDR3 here reads CASSLRQGPYQQYF. The DNA reads TGTGCCAGCAGCTTGCGCCAGGGGCCTTATCAGCAGTACTTC.